This T cell receptor (beta chain) was obtained from a study of blood T cells in healthy people across ages. For the second PCR, which ran for about 7 to 11 cycles, a sample-barcoded 5' primer and a J-beta primer mix were used. TCRdb re-called the 5' RACE reads with MiXCR, one entry per CDR3 protein. The sample yields 750,000 to 1,000,000 distinct CDR3 sequences, 29% seen once. The V segment lost 2 bases and the J segment 5 bases; nucleotides outside the gene matches: 10. The germline V gene has CDR1 MNHEY and CDR2 SVGEGT. CDR3 length equals 17 residues. This clonotype has ten or more counts. These data are also associated with another study on T cells of mothers and their children. That investigation notes: All donors were healthy and Caucasian; they were three mothers and their six children. cDNA was synthesized from all extracted RNA at around 1.5 ug per reaction.

This sequence originates from a woman in her thirties or forties in good health. Sequenced material: blood. This sequence joins TRBV6-2 or TRBV6-3 and TRBJ2-5; 11 bases agree with TRBD2. CDR3 loop: CASSYGTSGGFIETQYF. The CDR3 DNA is TGTGCCAGCAGTTACGGGACTAGCGGCGGATTTATTGAGACCCAGTACTTC.